The T cell receptor beta chain described here comes from a study of cytotoxic CD8 clonotypes in ibrutinib-treated CLL. Germline assignment: CDR1 MNHEY and CDR2 SVGAGI. Between the trimmed V and J ends, which lost 7 bases and 0 bases, there was a span of 9 bases. CDR3 length equals 14 residues. Produced via immunoSEQ multiplex PCR; TCRdb's table is partial and in-frame only. The sample lists 30,000 or so clones; 76% were seen once. The specimen was PBMCs, collected after 36 months of ibrutinib treatment. This rearrangement joins TRBV6-5 to TRBJ2-2; D possibly corresponds to TRBD1 (5 bases). The sequence was obtained from a human donor with chronic lymphocytic leukemia. This CDR3 is CASTRTPNTGELFF. As DNA, the CDR3 is TGTGCCAGCACCCGGACACCGAACACCGGGGAGCTGTTTTTT.